These T cell receptor beta chains were read from a single sample in a study of siplizumab effects on memory and regulatory T cells. Here immunoSEQ multiplex PCR was the method, and the copy in TCRdb shows in-frame clones only, minus some. The data show 99,000 or so clones, 85% to 95% seen once. The sample comprised CD4+ T cells sorted from blood. Receptor source: a human donor in good health. The CDR3 runs from the conserved cysteine through the conserved F or W. The D gene is left open where the match is weak. Where a row states a size, it is once, few, many or the class of an expanded clone; other rows omit it.

clone_size,d_call,cdr3_length,j_call,v_call,cdr3_nt,cdr3_aa
-,TRBD1,17,TRBJ1-2,TRBV5-8,TGTGCCAGCAGCAACCGGGACAGGGGGCGATCTAACTATGGCTACACCTTC,CASSNRDRGRSNYGYTF
-,TRBD1,13,TRBJ2-7,TRBV15,TGTGCCACCAGCCGGGACAGGATGGGAGAGCAGTACTTC,CATSRDRMGEQYF
-,TRBD1,14,TRBJ1-1,TRBV19,TGTGCCAGTAGAACCGACAGGGTGAACACTGAAGCTTTCTTT,CASRTDRVNTEAFF
-,-,14,TRBJ2-3,TRBV11-2,TGTGCCAGCAGCTACGCAGGGATTGCAGATACGCAGTATTTT,CASSYAGIADTQYF
-,-,13,TRBJ1-2,TRBV18,TGTGCCAGCTCAGCGTCGGAATCCTATGGCTACACCTTC,CASSASESYGYTF
-,-,14,TRBJ1-6,TRBV5-8,TGTGCCAGCAGCTTGGTGGGGGGCAAATCACCCCTCCACTTT,CASSLVGGKSPLHF
-,TRBD2,15,TRBJ2-1,TRBV7-2,TGTGCCAGCAGCATGACTAGCAACTCCTACAATGAGCAGTTCTTC,CASSMTSNSYNEQFF
once,TRBD1,17,TRBJ1-4,TRBV5-6,TGTGCCAGCAGCTTGGGGACAGGGGTATTAGAAGGAAAGAAACTGTTTTTT,CASSLGTGVLEGKKLFF
-,-,11,TRBJ2-5,TRBV11-3,TGTGCCAGCAGCTTGAGGGAGACCCAGTACTTC,CASSLRETQYF
-,TRBD1,16,TRBJ2-7,TRBV7-8,TGTGCCAGCAGCATGGGACAGCCGAGCCTTGCCTACGAGCAGTACTTC,CASSMGQPSLAYEQYF
-,-,13,TRBJ2-7,TRBV7-2,TGTGCCAGCAGCTTAGTTTTCGCCTACGAGCAGTACTTC,CASSLVFAYEQYF
-,-,15,TRBJ2-6,TRBV6-5,TGTGCCAGCAGTAAAAGGAGCTCTGGGGCCAACGTCCTGACTTTC,CASSKRSSGANVLTF
-,TRBD1,18,TRBJ1-1,TRBV28,TGTGCCAGCAGTTCCGTCCCAGGGGGCAATCCCGGGAACACTGAAGCTTTCTTT,CASSSVPGGNPGNTEAFF
-,-,13,TRBJ1-4,TRBV6-5,TGTGCCAGCAGGGGGAGGGGCGACGAAAAACTGTTTTTT,CASRGRGDEKLFF
once,-,16,TRBJ1-6,TRBV7-8,TGTGCCAGCAGCTTAGGGGGGCGTCAGGATAATTCACCCCTCCACTTT,CASSLGGRQDNSPLHF
-,-,11,TRBJ2-5,TRBV15,TGTGCCACCCTGGGGGGAGAGACCCAGTACTTC,CATLGGETQYF
-,-,17,TRBJ2-1,TRBV11-3,TGTGCCAGCAGCTTAGATCTGGGGTTTGGCTCCTACAATGAGCAGTTCTTC,CASSLDLGFGSYNEQFF
-,TRBD2,15,TRBJ2-1,TRBV18,TGTGCCAGCTCAGCACTAGCGGGGCGCTACAATGAGCAGTTCTTC,CASSALAGRYNEQFF
-,-,15,TRBJ2-7,TRBV21-1,TGTGCCAGCAGCAAATCCGAGTTGGCCCGAAACGAGCAGTACTTC,CASSKSELARNEQYF
once,TRBD1,16,TRBJ2-1,TRBV19,TGTGCCAGTAGTATAGGGGACAGGGGGCGCCGGAATGAGCAGTTCTTC,CASSIGDRGRRNEQFF
-,-,15,TRBJ2-7,TRBV9,TGTGCCAGCAGCGTAGGAAGCGCGCCCACCTACGAGCAGTACTTC,CASSVGSAPTYEQYF
-,TRBD1,16,TRBJ1-1,TRBV23-1,TGCGCCAGCAGTCATTACGGGACAGATAGGAACACTGAAGCTTTCTTT,CASSHYGTDRNTEAFF
-,-,15,TRBJ1-5,TRBV6-5,TGTGCCAGCAGCCGCGGAACCGGGACCCTCGGGCCCCAGCATTTT,CASSRGTGTLGPQHF
once,-,15,TRBJ2-5,TRBV7-2,TGTGCCAGCAGCTTATTGACAGGTACCTCAGAGACCCAGTACTTC,CASSLLTGTSETQYF
-,-,16,TRBJ1-1,TRBV19,TGTGCCAGTAACCCCATGGTGAGGGGTACTAACACTGAAGCTTTCTTT,CASNPMVRGTNTEAFF
-,-,14,TRBJ1-1,TRBV11-2,TGTGCCAGCAGGCTAGCCGGGAGTAACACTGAAGCTTTCTTT,CASRLAGSNTEAFF
-,TRBD2,15,TRBJ2-1,TRBV30,TGTGCCTGGAGTGTACTGGCGGGGGAATACAATGAGCAGTTCTTC,CAWSVLAGEYNEQFF
once,TRBD1,14,TRBJ2-7,TRBV4-1,TGCGCCAGCAGCAAACCGGGACAGTCCTACGAGCAGTACTTC,CASSKPGQSYEQYF
few,-,13,TRBJ1-5,TRBV2,TGTGCCAGCAGCGCCGGAATGTGGCAGCCCCAGCATTTT,CASSAGMWQPQHF
few,-,9,TRBJ1-2,TRBV28,TGTGCCAGCTCTGAAGCCTACACCTTC,CASSEAYTF
-,TRBD2,12,TRBJ2-5,TRBV7-6,TGTGCCAGCAGCTTAAGTCGGGAGGCCCAGTACTTC,CASSLSREAQYF
-,-,13,TRBJ1-5,TRBV2,TGTGCCACCGCGACAGGCGCCCATCAAGCCCAGCATTTT,CATATGAHQAQHF
-,-,12,TRBJ1-2,TRBV10-3,TGTGCCATCAGTGGTGGAGACTATGGCTACACCTTC,CAISGGDYGYTF
-,TRBD1,14,TRBJ1-5,TRBV27,TGTGCCAGCAGTCCCCGACAGGGAGATCAGCCCCAGCATTTT,CASSPRQGDQPQHF
-,-,15,TRBJ2-7,TRBV9,TGTGCCAGCAGCGACACAGGGCAGTTGGGCTACGAGCAGTACTTC,CASSDTGQLGYEQYF
-,TRBD2,13,TRBJ2-2,TRBV29-1,TGCAGCGTCTCGGAAGCGGGAGTCGGGGAGCTGTTTTTT,CSVSEAGVGELFF
-,TRBD2,17,TRBJ2-1,TRBV11-3,TGTGCCAGCAGCCTCCAGACGACTAGCGGGTCCTACAATGAGCAGTTCTTC,CASSLQTTSGSYNEQFF
once,-,13,TRBJ2-3,TRBV2,TGTGCCAGCAGGACGGAGAACACAGATACGCAGTATTTT,CASRTENTDTQYF
-,-,14,TRBJ1-5,TRBV7-9,TGTGCCAGCAGCCCGTGGGGGAGCAATCAGCCCCAGCATTTT,CASSPWGSNQPQHF
-,-,15,TRBJ1-1,TRBV7-9,TGTGCCAGCAGCTTCGATTTTGGGCCGCAAAGAGAAGCTTTCTTT,CASSFDFGPQREAFF
once,-,14,TRBJ1-4,TRBV19,TGTGCCAGTAGTTCTTCGGCTAATGGTGAAAAACTGTTTTTT,CASSSSANGEKLFF
-,-,21,TRBJ2-1,TRBV7-4,TGTGCCAGCAGCCACCTCCCCGGGACAGCGCACCCAATAGCGGGGACCCGGGGGCAGTTCTTC,CASSHLPGTAHPIAGTRGQFF